The 4 T cell receptor beta chains presented below share a single source sample, sequenced in a study of blood T cells in healthy people across ages. Next came a second PCR, run for about 6 to 12 cycles, which used a sample-barcoded 5' primer along with a J-beta primer mix. TCRdb recomputed calls from the 5' RACE reads with MiXCR, one row per CDR3 protein. The sample records 1.2 million to 1.5 million distinct CDR3 sequences, 42% being singletons. The sequenced sample consisted of blood. These receptors came from a woman under 30 in good health.

This chain connects TRBV6-5 to TRBJ1-2, with D possibly TRBD1 on 6 matching bases. In germline, CDR1 is MNHEY, CDR2 SVGAGI. The CDR3 covers 16 residues. Trimming shortened V by 8 bases and J by 8 bases, and 27 bases separated the two germline ends. This CDR3 reads CASPTGPGDLSGGYTF. CDR3 sequence (DNA): TGTGCCAGCCCGACTGGGCCAGGGGACCTATCTGGAGGCTACACCTTC.

In this sample, this clonotype turned up a few times. V gene TRBV28 combines with J gene TRBJ1-1; no clear D. CDR3 length: 11 amino acids. CDR1 is MDHEN and CDR2 is SYDVKM in the germline V gene. With 6 bases removed from V and 5 bases from J, the gap between germline ends came to 7 bases. CDR3 in DNA: TGTGCCAGCAGGCGGAGAACTGAAGCTTTCTTT. It yields the protein CASRRRTEAFF.

This chain links TRBV5-1 with TRBJ2-4, with 9 bases lining up with TRBD2. CDR1 is SGHRS and CDR2 is YFSETQ in the germline V gene. The V and J ends lost 0 bases and 13 bases, in that order; junction bases with no gene match: 11. The CDR3 consists of 15 residues. CDR3 coding DNA: TGCGCCAGCAGCTTGGAGCGGGGGGCGACAGATACGCAGTACTTC. Encoded protein: CASSLERGATDTQYF.

The chain recombines TRBV20-1 with TRBJ1-1; perhaps TRBD1 as D (5 bases). The V end was cut by 6 bases, the J end by 6 bases, with 17 bases between. The CDR3 spans 13 residues. CDR1 is DFQATT and CDR2 is SNEGSKA in the germline V gene (reference sequence). The DNA of the CDR3 is TGCAGTGCCCGAGGTGTGGGGGTACCTGAAGCTTTCTTT. It specifies CSARGVGVPEAFF.